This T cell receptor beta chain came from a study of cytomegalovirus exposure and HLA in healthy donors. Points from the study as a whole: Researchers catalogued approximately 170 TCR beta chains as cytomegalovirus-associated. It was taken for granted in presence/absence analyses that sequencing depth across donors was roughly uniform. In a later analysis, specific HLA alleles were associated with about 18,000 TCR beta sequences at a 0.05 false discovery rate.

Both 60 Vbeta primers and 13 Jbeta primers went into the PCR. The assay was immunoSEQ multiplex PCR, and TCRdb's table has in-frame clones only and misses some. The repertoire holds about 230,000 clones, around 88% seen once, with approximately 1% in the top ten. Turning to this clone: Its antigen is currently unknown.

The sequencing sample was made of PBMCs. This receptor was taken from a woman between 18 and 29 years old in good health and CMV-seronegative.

The DNA for the CDR3 is TGTGCCAGCAGGCCCGGGAGCCGTAACTATGGCTACACCTTC. Protein: CASRPGSRNYGYTF. V gene TRBV28 combines with J gene TRBJ1-2; D is undetermined. Germline V CDR1 and CDR2: MDHEN, SYDVKM. The V end was cut by 6 bases, the J end by 1 base, with 12 bases between. This CDR3 contains 14 residues.